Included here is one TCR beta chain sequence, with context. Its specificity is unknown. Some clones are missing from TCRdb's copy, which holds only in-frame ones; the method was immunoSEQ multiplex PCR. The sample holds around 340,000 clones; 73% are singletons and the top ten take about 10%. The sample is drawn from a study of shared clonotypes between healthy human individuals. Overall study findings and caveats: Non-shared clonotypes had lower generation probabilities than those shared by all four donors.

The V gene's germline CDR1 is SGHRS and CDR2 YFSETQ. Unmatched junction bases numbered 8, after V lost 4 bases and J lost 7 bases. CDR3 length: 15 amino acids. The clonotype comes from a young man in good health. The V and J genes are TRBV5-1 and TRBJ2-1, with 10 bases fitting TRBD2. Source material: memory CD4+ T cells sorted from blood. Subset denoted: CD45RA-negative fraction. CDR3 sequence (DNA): TGCGCCAGCAGCAGGACTAGCGGCTTTGGGAATGAGCAGTTCTTC. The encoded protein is CASSRTSGFGNEQFF.